This TCR beta chain was captured by sequencing in a study of blood T cell repertoires in COVID-19. The overall study: Whether acute or convalescent, the COVID-19 samples came from the United States, Italy and Spain. PBMCs, B-cell-depleted T cells, or T cells were the source of the cDNA or gDNA that made up the material.

The CDR3 is made up of 16 amino acids. V trimming: 3 bases; J trimming: 1 base; junction bases outside the gene matches: 6. Germline V lookup: CDR1 SGDLS, CDR2 YYNGEE. As processed by the authors: By means of reference gene primer amplification, nucleated cell counts were estimated. Clones were read by immunoSEQ multiplex PCR, and TCRdb kept only the in-frame ones, dropping some. Clone size and V and J calls were adopted from that table, with D and trimming inferred from the DNA. The sample contains some 100,000 clones, just under 80% of which appear only once. This clonotype originated in a human donor in a cohort sampled during active COVID-19. Sequencing was performed on peripheral blood. The chain uses TRBV9 and TRBJ2-3; TRBD1 aligns across 9 bases. Written as DNA, the CDR3 is TGTGCCAGCAGCGCGTCGGGACAGGGACGCACAGATACGCAGTATTTT. Protein product: CASSASGQGRTDTQYF.